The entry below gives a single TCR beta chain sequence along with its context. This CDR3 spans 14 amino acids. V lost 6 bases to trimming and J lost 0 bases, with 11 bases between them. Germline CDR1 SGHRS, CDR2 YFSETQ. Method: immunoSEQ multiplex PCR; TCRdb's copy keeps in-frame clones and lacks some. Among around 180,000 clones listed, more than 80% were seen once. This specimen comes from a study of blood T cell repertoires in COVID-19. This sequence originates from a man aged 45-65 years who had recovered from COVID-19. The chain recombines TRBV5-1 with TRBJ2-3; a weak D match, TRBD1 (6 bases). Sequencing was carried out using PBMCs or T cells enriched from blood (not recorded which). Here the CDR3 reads CASKQGESTDTQYF. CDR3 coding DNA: TGCGCCAGCAAACAGGGTGAGAGCACAGATACGCAGTATTTT.